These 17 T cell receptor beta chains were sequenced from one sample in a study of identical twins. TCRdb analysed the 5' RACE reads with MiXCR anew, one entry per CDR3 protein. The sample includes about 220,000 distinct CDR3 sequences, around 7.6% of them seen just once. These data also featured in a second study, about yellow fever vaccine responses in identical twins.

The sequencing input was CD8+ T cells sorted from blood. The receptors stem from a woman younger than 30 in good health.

CDR3 in amino acids: CATTAGGQEKLFF. The CDR3 DNA is TGCGCCACCACGGCAGGGGGACAGGAAAAACTGTTTTTT. This rearrangement joins TRBV10-2 to TRBJ1-4, with 7 bases aligning to TRBD1. Germline CDR1 reads WSHSY; CDR2 reads SAAADI. With 10 bases clipped from V and 8 bases from J, the junction kept 10 bases outside the gene matches. The CDR3 is made up of 13 amino acids.

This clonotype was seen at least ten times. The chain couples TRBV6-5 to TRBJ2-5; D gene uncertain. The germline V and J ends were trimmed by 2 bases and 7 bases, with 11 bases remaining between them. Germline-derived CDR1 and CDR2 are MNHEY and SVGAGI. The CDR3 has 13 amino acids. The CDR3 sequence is CASSYLNEATQYF. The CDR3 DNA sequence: TGTGCCAGCAGTTACCTCAATGAGGCGACCCAGTACTTC.

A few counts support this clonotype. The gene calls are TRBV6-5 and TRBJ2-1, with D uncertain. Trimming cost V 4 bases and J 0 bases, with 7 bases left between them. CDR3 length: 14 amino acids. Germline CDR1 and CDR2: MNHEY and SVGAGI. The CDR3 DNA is TGTGCCAGCAGTTTGGAGCTCTCCTACAATGAGCAGTTCTTC. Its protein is CASSLELSYNEQFF.

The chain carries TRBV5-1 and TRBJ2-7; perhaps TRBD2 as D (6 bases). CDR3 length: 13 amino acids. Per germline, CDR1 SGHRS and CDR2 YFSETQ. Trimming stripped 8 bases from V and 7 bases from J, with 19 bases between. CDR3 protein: CARSGLGGEEQYF. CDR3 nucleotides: TGCGCCAGGAGCGGGCTGGGGGGTGAAGAGCAGTACTTC.

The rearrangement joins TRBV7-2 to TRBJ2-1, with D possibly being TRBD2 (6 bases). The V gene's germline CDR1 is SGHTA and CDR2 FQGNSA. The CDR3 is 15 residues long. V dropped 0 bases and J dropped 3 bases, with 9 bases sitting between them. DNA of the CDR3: TGTGCCAGCAGCTTAGCGGGGGGTAACTACAATGAGCAGTTCTTC. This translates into CASSLAGGNYNEQFF.

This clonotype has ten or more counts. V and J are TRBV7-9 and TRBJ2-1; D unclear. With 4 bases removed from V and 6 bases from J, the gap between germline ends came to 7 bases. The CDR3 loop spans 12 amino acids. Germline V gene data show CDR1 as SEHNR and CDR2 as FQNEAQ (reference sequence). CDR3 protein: CASSSKTNEQFF. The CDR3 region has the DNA TGTGCCAGCAGCTCTAAAACCAATGAGCAGTTCTTC.

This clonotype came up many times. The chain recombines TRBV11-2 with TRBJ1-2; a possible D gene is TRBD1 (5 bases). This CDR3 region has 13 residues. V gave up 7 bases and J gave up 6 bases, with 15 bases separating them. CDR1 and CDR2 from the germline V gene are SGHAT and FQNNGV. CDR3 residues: CASTQGLSNGYTF. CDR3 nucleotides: TGTGCCAGCACCCAGGGTTTGAGTAATGGCTACACCTTC.

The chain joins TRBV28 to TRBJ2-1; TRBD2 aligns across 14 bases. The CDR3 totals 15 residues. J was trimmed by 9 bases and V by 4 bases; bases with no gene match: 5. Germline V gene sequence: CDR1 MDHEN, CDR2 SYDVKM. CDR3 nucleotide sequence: TGTGCCAGCAGTTGGGGACTAGCGGGAGTGGGTGAGCAGTTCTTC. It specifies CASSWGLAGVGEQFF. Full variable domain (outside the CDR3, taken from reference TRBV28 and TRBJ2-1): DVKVTQSSRYLVKRTGEKVFLECVQDMDHENMFWYRQDPGLGLRLIYFSYDVKMKEKGDIPEGYSVSREKKERFSLILESASTNQTSMYLCASSWGLAGVGEQFFGPGTRLTVL.

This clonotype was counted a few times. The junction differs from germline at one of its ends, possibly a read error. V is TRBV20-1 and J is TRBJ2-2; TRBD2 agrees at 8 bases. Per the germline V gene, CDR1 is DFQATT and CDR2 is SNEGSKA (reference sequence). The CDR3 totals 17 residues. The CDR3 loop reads CCARGHSGNGNTGELFF. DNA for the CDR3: TGCTGTGCTAGAGGACATAGCGGGAATGGAAACACCGGGGAGCTGTTTTTT.

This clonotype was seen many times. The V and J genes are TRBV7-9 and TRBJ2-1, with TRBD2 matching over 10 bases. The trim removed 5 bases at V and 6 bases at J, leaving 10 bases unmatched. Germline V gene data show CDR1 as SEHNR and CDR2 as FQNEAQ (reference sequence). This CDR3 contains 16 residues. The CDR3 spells CASSIKPGLASNEQFF. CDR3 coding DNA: TGTGCCAGCAGCATAAAACCGGGACTAGCGTCCAATGAGCAGTTCTTC.

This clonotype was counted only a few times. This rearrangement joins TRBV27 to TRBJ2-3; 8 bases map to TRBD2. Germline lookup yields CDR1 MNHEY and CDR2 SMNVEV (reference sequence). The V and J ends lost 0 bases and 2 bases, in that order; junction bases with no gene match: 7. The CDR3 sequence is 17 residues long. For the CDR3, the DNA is TGTGCCAGCAGTTTATCTCCGGGAGGGCTCAACACAGATACGCAGTATTTT. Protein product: CASSLSPGGLNTDTQYF.

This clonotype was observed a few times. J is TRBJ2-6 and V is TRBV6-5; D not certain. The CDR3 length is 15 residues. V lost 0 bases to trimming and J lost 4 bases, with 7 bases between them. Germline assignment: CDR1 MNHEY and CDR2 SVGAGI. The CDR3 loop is CASSYSLPGANVLTF. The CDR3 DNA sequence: TGTGCCAGCAGTTACTCCCTTCCCGGGGCCAACGTCCTGACTTTC.

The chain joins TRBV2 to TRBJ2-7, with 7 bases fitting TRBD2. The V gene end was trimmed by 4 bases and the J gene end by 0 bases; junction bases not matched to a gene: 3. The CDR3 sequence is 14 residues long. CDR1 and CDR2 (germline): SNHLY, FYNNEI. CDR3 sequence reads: CASSGGGISYEQYF. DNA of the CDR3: TGTGCCAGCAGTGGGGGGGGAATCTCCTACGAGCAGTACTTC. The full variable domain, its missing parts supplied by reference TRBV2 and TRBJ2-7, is EPEVTQTPSHQVTQMGQEVILRCVPISNHLYFYWYRQILGQKVEFLVSFYNNEISEKSEIFDDQFSVERPDGSNFTLKIRSTKLEDSAMYFCASSGGGISYEQYFGPGTRLTVT.

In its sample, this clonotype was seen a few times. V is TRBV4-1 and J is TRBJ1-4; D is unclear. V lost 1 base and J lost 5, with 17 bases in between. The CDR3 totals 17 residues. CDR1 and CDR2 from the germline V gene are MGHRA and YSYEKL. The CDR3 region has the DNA TGCGCCAGCAGCCAAGGACGGAGTTCGGGTGTCAATGAAAAACTGTTTTTT. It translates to CASSQGRSSGVNEKLFF.

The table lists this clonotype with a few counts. The CDR3 region has the DNA TGCGCCAGCAGTCCGACAGCCGGCGGCTATGGCTACACCTTC. Its protein is CASSPTAGGYGYTF. The chain has TRBV4-1 and TRBJ1-2; D might be TRBD1 (5 bases). Looked up from germline, CDR1 is MGHRA and CDR2 is YSYEKL. V was shortened by 6 bases and J by 4 bases, with 15 bases between the two germline ends. The CDR3 sequence is 14 residues long.

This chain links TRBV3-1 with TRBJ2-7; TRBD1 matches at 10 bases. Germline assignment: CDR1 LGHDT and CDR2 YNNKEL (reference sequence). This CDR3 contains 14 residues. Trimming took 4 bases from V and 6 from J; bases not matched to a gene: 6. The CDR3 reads CASSPGTGAFEQYV. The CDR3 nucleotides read TGTGCCAGCAGCCCCGGGACAGGGGCTTTCGAGCAGTACGTC.

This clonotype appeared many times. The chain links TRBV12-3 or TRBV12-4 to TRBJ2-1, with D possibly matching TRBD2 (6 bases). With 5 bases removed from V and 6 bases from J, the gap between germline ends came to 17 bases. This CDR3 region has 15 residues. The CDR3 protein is CASSPPGTGLNEQFF. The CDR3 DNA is TGTGCCAGCAGTCCCCCCGGGACTGGGCTCAATGAGCAGTTCTTC.